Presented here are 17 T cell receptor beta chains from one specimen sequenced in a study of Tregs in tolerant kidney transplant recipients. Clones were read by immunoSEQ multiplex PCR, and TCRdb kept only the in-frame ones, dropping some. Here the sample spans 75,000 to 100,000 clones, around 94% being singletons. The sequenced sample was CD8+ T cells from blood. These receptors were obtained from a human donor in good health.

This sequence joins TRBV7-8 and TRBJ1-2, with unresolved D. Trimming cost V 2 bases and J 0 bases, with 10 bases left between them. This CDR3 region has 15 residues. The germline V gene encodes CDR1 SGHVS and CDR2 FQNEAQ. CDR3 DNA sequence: TGTGCCAGCAGCTTATTAGGAAGAACTAACTATGGCTACACCTTC. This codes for CASSLLGRTNYGYTF. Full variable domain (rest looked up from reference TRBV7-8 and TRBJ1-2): GAGVSQSPRYKVAKRGQDVALRCDPISGHVSLFWYQQALGQGPEFLTYFQNEAQLDKSGLPSDRFFAERPEGSVSTLKIQRTQQEDSAVYLCASSLLGRTNYGYTFGSGTRLTVV.

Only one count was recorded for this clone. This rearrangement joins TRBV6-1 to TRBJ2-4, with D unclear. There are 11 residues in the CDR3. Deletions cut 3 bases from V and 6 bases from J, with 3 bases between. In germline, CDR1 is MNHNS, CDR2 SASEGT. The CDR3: CASSEGNIQYF. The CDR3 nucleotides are TGTGCCAGCAGTGAGGGAAACATTCAGTACTTC.

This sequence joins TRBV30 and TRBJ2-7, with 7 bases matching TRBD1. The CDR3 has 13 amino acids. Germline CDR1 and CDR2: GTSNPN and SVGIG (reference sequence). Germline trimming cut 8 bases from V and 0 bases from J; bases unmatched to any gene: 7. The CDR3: CAGDRVDSYEQYF. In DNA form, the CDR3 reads TGTGCCGGAGACAGGGTTGACTCCTACGAGCAGTACTTC. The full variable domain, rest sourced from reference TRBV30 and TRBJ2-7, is SQTIHQWPATLVQPVGSPLSLECTVEGTSNPNLYWYRQAAGRGLQLLFYSVGIGQISSEVPQNLSASRPQDRQFILSSKKLLLSDSGFYLCAGDRVDSYEQYFGPGTRLTVT.

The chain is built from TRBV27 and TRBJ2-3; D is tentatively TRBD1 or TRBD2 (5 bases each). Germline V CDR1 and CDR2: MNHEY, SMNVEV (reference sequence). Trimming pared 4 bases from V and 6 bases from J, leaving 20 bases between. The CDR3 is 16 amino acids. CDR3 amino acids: CASSSRRGGPGDTQYF. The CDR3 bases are TGTGCCAGCAGTTCCCGCCGGGGCGGACCTGGGGATACGCAGTATTTT.

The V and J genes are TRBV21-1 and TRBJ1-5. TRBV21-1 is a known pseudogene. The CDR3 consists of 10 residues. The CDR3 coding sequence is TGTGCCAGCTGTTCTCAGCCCCAGCATTTT. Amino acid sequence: CASCSQPQHF.

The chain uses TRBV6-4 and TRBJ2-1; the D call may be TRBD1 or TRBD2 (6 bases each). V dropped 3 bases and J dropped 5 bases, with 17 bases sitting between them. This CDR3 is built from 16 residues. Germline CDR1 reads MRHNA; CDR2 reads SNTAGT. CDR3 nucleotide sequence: TGTGCCAGCAGTGATCTAGGGGGGAGGCCCCACAATGAGCAGTTCTTC. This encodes CASSDLGGRPHNEQFF.

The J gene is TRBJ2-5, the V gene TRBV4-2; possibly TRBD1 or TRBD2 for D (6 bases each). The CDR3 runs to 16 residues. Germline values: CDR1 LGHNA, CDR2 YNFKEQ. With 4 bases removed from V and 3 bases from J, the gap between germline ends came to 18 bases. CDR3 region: CASSPMIAGEEETQYF. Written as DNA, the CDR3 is TGTGCCAGCAGCCCCATGATAGCAGGGGAGGAAGAGACCCAGTACTTC.

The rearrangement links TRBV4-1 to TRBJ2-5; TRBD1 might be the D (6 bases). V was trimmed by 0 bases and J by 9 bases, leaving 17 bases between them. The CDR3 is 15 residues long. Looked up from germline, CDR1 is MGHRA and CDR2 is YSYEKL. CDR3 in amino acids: CASSQEGRGDGAQYF. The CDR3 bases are TGCGCCAGCAGCCAAGAAGGCAGGGGCGATGGGGCCCAGTACTTC.

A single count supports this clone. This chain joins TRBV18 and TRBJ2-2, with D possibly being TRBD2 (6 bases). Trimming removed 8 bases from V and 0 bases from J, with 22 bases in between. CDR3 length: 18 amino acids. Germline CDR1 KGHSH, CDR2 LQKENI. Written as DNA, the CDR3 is TGTGCCAGCCCCCCAAACCCGGCGGGGATCGCGAACACCGGGGAGCTGTTTTTT. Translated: CASPPNPAGIANTGELFF.

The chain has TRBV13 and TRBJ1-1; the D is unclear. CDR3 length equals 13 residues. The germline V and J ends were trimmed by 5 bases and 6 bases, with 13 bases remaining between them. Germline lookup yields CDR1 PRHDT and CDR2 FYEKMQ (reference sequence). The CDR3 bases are TGTGCCAGCAGCGCTCGGGCCAGCGCTGAAGCTTTCTTT. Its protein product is CASSARASAEAFF.

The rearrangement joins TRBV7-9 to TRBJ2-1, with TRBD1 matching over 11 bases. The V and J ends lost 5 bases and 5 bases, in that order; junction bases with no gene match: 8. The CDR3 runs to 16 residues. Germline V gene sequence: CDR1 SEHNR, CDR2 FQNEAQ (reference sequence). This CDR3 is CASSKRTGGKNNEQFF. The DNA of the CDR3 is TGTGCCAGCAGCAAGCGGACAGGGGGCAAAAACAATGAGCAGTTCTTC.

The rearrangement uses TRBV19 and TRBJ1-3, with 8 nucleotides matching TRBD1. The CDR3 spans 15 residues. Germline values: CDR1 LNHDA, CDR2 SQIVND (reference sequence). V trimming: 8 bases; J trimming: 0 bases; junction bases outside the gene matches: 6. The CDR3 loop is CASLDRENSGNTIYF. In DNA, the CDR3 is TGTGCCAGTCTGGACAGGGAGAACTCTGGAAACACCATATATTTT.

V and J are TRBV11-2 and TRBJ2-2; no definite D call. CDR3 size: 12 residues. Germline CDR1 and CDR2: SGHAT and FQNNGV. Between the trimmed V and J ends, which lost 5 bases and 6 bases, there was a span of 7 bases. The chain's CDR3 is CASSPRPGELFF. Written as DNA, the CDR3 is TGTGCCAGCAGCCCCCGACCCGGGGAGCTGTTTTTT.

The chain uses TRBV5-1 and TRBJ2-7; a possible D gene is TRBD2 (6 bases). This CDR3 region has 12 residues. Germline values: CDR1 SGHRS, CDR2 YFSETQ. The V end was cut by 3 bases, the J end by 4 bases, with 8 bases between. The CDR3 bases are TGCGCCAGCAGCTGGGACTTTTACGAGCAGTACTTC. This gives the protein CASSWDFYEQYF.

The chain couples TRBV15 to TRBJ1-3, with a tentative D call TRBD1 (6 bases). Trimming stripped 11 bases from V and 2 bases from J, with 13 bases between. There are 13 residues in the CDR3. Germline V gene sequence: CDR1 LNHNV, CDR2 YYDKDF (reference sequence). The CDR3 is CAAGGGTGNTIYF. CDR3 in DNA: TGTGCCGCGGGGGGCGGCACTGGAAACACCATATATTTT. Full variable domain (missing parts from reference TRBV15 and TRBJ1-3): DAMVIQNPRYQVTQFGKPVTLSCSQTLNHNVMYWYQQKSSQAPKLLFHYYDKDFNNEADTPDNFQSRRPNTSFCFLDIRSPGLGDTAMYLCAAGGGTGNTIYFGEGSWLTVV.

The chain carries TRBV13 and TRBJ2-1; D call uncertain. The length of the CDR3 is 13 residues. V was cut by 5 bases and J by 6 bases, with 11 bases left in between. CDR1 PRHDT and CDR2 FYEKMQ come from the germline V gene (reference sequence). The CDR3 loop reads CASSRWMTNEQFF. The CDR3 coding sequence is TGTGCCAGCAGCCGATGGATGACCAATGAGCAGTTCTTC.

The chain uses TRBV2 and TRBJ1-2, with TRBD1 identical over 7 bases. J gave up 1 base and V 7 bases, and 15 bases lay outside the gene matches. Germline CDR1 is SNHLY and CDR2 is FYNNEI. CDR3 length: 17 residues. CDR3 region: CASTTRFRQGDNYGYTF. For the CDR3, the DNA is TGTGCCAGCACGACCCGCTTCAGGCAGGGGGATAACTATGGCTACACCTTC.